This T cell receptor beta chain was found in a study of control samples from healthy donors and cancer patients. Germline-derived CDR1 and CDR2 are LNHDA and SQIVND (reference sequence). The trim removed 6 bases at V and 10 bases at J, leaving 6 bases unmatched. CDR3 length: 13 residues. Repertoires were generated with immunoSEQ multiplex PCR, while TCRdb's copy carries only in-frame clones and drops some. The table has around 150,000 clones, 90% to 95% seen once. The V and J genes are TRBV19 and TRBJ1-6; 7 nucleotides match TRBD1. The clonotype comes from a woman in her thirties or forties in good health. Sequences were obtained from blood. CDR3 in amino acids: CASRQQGRSPLHF. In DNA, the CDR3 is TGTGCCAGTAGACAACAGGGGAGGTCACCCCTCCACTTT.